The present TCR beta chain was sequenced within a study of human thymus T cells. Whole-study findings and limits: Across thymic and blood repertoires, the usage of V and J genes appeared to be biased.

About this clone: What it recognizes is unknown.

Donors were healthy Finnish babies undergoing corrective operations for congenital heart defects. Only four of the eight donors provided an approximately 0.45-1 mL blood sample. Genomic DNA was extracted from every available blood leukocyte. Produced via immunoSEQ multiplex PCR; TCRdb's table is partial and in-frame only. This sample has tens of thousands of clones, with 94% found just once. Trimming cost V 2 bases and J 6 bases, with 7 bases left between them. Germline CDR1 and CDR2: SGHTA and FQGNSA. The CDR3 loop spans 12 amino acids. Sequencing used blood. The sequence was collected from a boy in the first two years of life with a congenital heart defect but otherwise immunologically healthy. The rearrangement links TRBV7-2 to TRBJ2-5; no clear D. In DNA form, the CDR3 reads TGTGCCAGCAGCTTAAGGAGACAGACCCAGTACTTC. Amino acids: CASSLRRQTQYF.